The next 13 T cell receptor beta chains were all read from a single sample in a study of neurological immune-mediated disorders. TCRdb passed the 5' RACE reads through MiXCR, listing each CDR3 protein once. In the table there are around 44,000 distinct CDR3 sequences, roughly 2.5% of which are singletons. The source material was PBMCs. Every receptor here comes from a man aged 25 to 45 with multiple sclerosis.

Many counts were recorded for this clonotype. CDR3 nucleotide sequence: TGCGCCAGCAGCTTTGACAGGGGGCTTAACAATGAGCAGTTCTTC. Translated, it gives CASSFDRGLNNEQFF. The chain links TRBV5-1 to TRBJ2-1, with 10 bases matching TRBD1. Germline lookup yields CDR1 SGHRS and CDR2 YFSETQ. The length of the CDR3 is 15 residues. V lost 2 bases and J lost 5; bases outside the gene matches: 4.

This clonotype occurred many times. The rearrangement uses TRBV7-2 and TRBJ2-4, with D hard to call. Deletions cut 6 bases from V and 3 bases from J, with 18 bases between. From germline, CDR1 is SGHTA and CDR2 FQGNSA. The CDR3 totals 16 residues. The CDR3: CASRGPRTQDKNIQYF. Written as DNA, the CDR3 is TGTGCCAGCAGGGGTCCCCGGACGCAGGACAAAAACATTCAGTACTTC. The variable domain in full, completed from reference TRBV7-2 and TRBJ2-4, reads GAGVSQSPSNKVTEKGKDVELRCDPISGHTALYWYRQSLGQGLEFLIYFQGNSAPDKSGLPSDRFSAERTGGSVSTLTIQRTQQEDSAVYLCASRGPRTQDKNIQYFGAGTRLSVL.

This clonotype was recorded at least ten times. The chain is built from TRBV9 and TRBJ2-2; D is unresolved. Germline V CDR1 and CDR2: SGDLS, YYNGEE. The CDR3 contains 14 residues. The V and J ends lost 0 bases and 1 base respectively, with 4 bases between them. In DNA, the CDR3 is TGTGCCAGCAGCGTAGGCGGGAACACCGGGGAGCTGTTTTTT. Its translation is CASSVGGNTGELFF.

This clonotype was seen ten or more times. This chain's CDR3 is CASRTGALNTEAFF. The DNA of the CDR3 is TGTGCCAGTAGGACAGGGGCCCTGAACACTGAAGCTTTCTTT. The chain is built from TRBV19 and TRBJ1-1, with 8 bases that match TRBD1. Unmatched junction bases numbered 3, after V lost 6 bases and J lost 0 bases. The germline CDR1 and CDR2 sequences are LNHDA and SQIVND (reference sequence). The CDR3 contains 14 residues.

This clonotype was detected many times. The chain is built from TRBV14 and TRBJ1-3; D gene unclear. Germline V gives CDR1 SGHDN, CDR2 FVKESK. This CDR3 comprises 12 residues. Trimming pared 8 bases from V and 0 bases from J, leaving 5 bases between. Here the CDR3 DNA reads TGTGCCAGCCAACCCTCTGGAAACACCATATATTTT. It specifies CASQPSGNTIYF.

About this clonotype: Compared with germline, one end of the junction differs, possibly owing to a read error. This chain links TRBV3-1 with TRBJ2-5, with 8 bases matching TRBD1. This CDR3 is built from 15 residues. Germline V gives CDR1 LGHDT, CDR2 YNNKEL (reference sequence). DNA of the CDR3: TGTACCAGCAGCCAGGCGACAGGGGTGGCAGAGAACCAGTACTTC. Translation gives CTSSQATGVAENQYF.

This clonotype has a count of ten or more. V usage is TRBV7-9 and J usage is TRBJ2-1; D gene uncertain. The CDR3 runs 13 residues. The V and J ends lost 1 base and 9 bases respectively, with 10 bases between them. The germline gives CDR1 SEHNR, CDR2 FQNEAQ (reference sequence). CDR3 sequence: CASSLVSMGEQFF. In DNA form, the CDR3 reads TGTGCCAGCAGCTTAGTGTCCATGGGTGAGCAGTTCTTC.

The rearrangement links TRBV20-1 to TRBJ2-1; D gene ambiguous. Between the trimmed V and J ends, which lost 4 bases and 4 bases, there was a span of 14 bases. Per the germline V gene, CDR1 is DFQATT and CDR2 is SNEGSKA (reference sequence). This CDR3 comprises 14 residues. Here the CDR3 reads CSAISYRVYNEQFF. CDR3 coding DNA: TGCAGTGCTATCTCCTACCGGGTATACAATGAGCAGTTCTTC.

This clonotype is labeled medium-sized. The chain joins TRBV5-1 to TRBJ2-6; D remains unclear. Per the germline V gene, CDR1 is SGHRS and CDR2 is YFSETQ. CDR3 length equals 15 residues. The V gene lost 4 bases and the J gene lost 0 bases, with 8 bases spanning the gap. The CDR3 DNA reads TGCGCCAGCAGCCATACTGGCTCTGGGGCCAACGTCCTGACTTTC. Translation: CASSHTGSGANVLTF. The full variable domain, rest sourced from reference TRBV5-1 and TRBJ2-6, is KAGVTQTPRYLIKTRGQQVTLSCSPISGHRSVSWYQQTPGQGLQFLFEYFSETQRNKGNFPGRFSGRQFSNSRSEMNVSTLELGDSALYLCASSHTGSGANVLTFGAGSRLTVL.

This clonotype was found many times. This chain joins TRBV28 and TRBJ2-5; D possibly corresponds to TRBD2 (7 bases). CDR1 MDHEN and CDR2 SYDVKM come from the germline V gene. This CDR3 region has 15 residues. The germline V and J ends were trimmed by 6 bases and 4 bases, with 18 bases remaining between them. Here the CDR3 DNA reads TGTGCCAGCAGCCCCAGGGAAGGGGGGGGAGAGACCCAGTACTTC. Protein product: CASSPREGGGETQYF.

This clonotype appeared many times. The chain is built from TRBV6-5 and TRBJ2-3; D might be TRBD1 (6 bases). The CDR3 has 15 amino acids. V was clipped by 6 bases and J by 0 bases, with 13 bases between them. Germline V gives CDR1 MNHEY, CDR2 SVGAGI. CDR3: CASRGAGASTDTQYF. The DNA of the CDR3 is TGTGCCAGCAGGGGGGCAGGAGCTAGCACAGATACGCAGTATTTT.

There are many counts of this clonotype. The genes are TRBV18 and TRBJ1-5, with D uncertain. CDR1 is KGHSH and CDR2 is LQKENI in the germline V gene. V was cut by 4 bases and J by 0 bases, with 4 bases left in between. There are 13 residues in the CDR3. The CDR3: CASSQDSNQPQHF. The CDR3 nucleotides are TGTGCCAGCTCACAAGATAGCAATCAGCCCCAGCATTTT. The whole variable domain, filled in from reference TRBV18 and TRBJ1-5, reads NAGVMQNPRHLVRRRGQEARLRCSPMKGHSHVYWYRQLPEEGLKFMVYLQKENIIDESGMPKERFSAEFPKEGPSILRIQQVVRGDSAAYFCASSQDSNQPQHFGDGTRLSIL.

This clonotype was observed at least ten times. The CDR3 coding sequence is TGCGCCAGCAGCTCGGGGCCTTCCAACGAGCAGTACTTC. Its translation is CASSSGPSNEQYF. The chain recombines TRBV5-1 with TRBJ2-7; D is possibly TRBD1 or TRBD2 (5 bases each). This CDR3 has 13 residues. Trimming removed 3 bases at V and 5 bases at J, with 12 bases between. Germline V gene lookup returns CDR1 SGHRS and CDR2 YFSETQ.